The entry that follows covers one T cell receptor (beta chain) sequence. CDR1 MNHEY and CDR2 SVGAGI come from the germline V gene. The V gene lost 6 bases and the J gene lost 2 bases, with 13 bases spanning the gap. The CDR3 loop spans 14 amino acids. The entry originates in a study of blood T cell repertoires in COVID-19. About the research overall: Sites across the United States, Italy and Spain contributed samples from acute and convalescent COVID-19. From T cells, B-cell-depleted T cells, or PBMCs came the material, which was cDNA or gDNA.

Sequencing was performed with immunoSEQ multiplex PCR; in TCRdb, only in-frame clones are kept and a portion is missing. The sample gives a few hundred thousand clones, over 85% of which show up once; less than 3.5% is in the top ten. Participants, about 18 to 90 years old, spanned approximately 26 US areas. The receptor comes from a woman aged 50 to 60 who had been exposed to COVID-19. The sequenced material came from PBMCs or T cells enriched from blood (not recorded which). The chain couples TRBV6-5 to TRBJ2-5, with D possibly TRBD1 on 6 matching bases. CDR3 amino acids: CASRVQGLQETQYF. The DNA for the CDR3 is TGTGCCAGCAGGGTACAGGGTCTGCAAGAGACCCAGTACTTC.